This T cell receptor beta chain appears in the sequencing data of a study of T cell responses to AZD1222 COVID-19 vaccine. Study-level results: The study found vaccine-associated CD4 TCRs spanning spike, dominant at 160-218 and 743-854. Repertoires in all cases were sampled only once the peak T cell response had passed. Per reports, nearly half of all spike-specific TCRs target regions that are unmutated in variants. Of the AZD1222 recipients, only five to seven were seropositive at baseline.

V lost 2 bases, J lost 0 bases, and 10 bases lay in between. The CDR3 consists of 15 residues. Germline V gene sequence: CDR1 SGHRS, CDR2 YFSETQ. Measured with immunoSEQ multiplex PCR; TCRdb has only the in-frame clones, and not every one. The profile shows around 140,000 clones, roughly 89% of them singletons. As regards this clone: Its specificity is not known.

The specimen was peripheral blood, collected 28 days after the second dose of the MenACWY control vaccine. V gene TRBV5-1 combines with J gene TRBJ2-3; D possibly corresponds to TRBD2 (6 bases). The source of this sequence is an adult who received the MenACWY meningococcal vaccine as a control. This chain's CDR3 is CASSFGGLSTDTQYF. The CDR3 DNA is TGCGCCAGCAGCTTCGGGGGACTTAGCACAGATACGCAGTATTTT.